This TCR beta chain emerged from a study of blood T cell repertoires in COVID-19. At the level of the study: The United States, Italy and Spain were the sources of the acute and convalescent COVID-19 samples. In each case, the material was cDNA or gDNA derived from T cells, B-cell-depleted T cells, or PBMCs.

CDR3 length: 11 amino acids. V was cut by 6 bases and J by 9 bases, with 11 bases left in between. Original data processing: Nucleated cell counts were estimated from reference gene primer amplification. TCRdb's table, derived via immunoSEQ multiplex PCR, lists solely in-frame clones and lacks some. The DNA gave D and trimming, while V, J and clone size come from that table. In the table there are roughly 80,000 clones, roughly 90% of which are singletons. The chain employs TRBV12-3 or TRBV12-4 and TRBJ2-5, with no clear D. The source is a man older than 75 in a cohort sampled during active COVID-19. Sequenced: peripheral blood. The CDR3 loop reads CASSKHRSQYF. The CDR3 coding sequence is TGTGCCAGCAGCAAACACAGATCCCAGTACTTC.